Below are 18 T cell receptor beta chains sequenced from a single sample in a study of graft-versus-host responses after intestinal transplantation. Their specific antigens are unknown. Measured with immunoSEQ multiplex PCR; TCRdb has only the in-frame clones, and not every one. There are about 90,000 clones in the sample; roughly 92% occur only once, and roughly 0.3% lies in the top ten. The source material was unstimulated CD4+ T cells sorted from spleen or lymph node cells, sampled before intestinal transplant. These receptors came from a human donor who received an intestinal transplant.

This clone was observed a single time. The genes are TRBV6-5 and TRBJ1-5; D gene uncertain. The CDR3 runs to 15 residues. V was cut by 6 bases and J by 4 bases, with 16 bases left in between. Per germline, CDR1 MNHEY and CDR2 SVGAGI. Here the CDR3 reads CASSTRDGGNQPQHF. CDR3 in DNA: TGTGCCAGCAGCACCCGAGACGGAGGAAATCAGCCCCAGCATTTT.

CDR3 protein: CASSADPGLAAPYNEQFF. In DNA, the CDR3 is TGCGCCAGCAGCGCCGACCCGGGACTAGCGGCTCCCTACAATGAGCAGTTCTTC. J is TRBJ2-1 and V is TRBV5-1, with 11 bases fitting TRBD2. CDR1 and CDR2 from the germline V gene are SGHRS and YFSETQ. The CDR3 extends over 18 amino acids. J gave up 2 bases and V 4 bases, and 11 bases lay outside the gene matches. Complete variable domain (other parts from reference TRBV5-1 and TRBJ2-1): KAGVTQTPRYLIKTRGQQVTLSCSPISGHRSVSWYQQTPGQGLQFLFEYFSETQRNKGNFPGRFSGRQFSNSRSEMNVSTLELGDSALYLCASSADPGLAAPYNEQFFGPGTRLTVL.

The V gene is TRBV19, the J gene TRBJ1-5; possible D gene TRBD1, 5 bases. V was clipped by 6 bases and J by 7 bases, with 22 bases between them. This CDR3 region has 16 residues. Germline V CDR1 and CDR2: LNHDA, SQIVND (reference sequence). Written as DNA, the CDR3 is TGTGCCAGTAGATTTGGCAGGGTTAGGCCCTGGCAGCCCCAGCATTTT. As protein: CASRFGRVRPWQPQHF.

The V gene is TRBV28, the J gene TRBJ2-5, with D possibly matching TRBD1 (6 bases). The ends were cut back, 8 bases at V and 7 bases at J, with 17 bases in the middle. The CDR3 covers 13 residues. Germline CDR1 is MDHEN and CDR2 is SYDVKM. The CDR3 nucleotides read TGTGCCAGCCATAACAGGGTTCTGGGGACCCAGTACTTC. Protein sequence: CASHNRVLGTQYF.

The V call is TRBV14, the J call TRBJ1-1; 11 positions agree with TRBD1. V lost 5 bases to trimming and J lost 4 bases; unmatched junction nucleotides: 6. The CDR3 is made up of 15 amino acids. Germline values: CDR1 SGHDN, CDR2 FVKESK. The CDR3 loop reads CASSGDRGWGTEAFF. The CDR3 bases are TGTGCCAGCAGCGGGGACAGGGGGTGGGGCACTGAAGCTTTCTTT. The full variable domain, with the rest looked up from reference TRBV14 and TRBJ1-1, is EAGVTQFPSHSVIEKGQTVTLRCDPISGHDNLYWYRRVMGKEIKFLLHFVKESKQDESGMPNNRFLAERTGGTYSTLKVQPAELEDSGVYFCASSGDRGWGTEAFFGQGTRLTVV.

The chain's CDR3 is CASSLAGRGAYEQYF. The CDR3 nucleotides read TGTGCCAGCAGCTTAGCCGGCAGAGGAGCCTACGAGCAGTACTTC. V gene TRBV7-7 combines with J gene TRBJ2-5, with D uncertain. The end of the DNA is better explained by TRBJ2-7, so the J call may be wrong. This CDR3 region has 15 residues. Per germline, CDR1 SSHAT and CDR2 FNYEAQ (reference sequence).

The chain uses TRBV7-9 and TRBJ2-2; D remains ambiguous. The V end was cut by 2 bases, the J end by 7 bases, with 20 bases between. The germline CDR1 and CDR2 sequences are SEHNR and FQNEAQ (reference sequence). This CDR3 region has 17 residues. The CDR3 is CASSLSRTEGRVGELFF. In DNA, the CDR3 is TGTGCCAGCAGCTTAAGCAGGACCGAAGGTCGCGTCGGGGAGCTGTTTTTT.

J is TRBJ2-1 and V is TRBV28; 7 bases fit TRBD2. The V and J ends lost 5 bases and 3 bases, in that order; junction bases with no gene match: 10. Germline V lookup: CDR1 MDHEN, CDR2 SYDVKM. The CDR3 spans 16 residues. In DNA, the CDR3 is TGTGCCAGCAGTATCGGGCGGGGGAAGGGCTACAATGAGCAGTTCTTC. It is translated as CASSIGRGKGYNEQFF.

The chain joins TRBV19 to TRBJ2-3; 8 nucleotides match TRBD1. Per germline, CDR1 LNHDA and CDR2 SQIVND (reference sequence). The CDR3 spans 15 residues. V was clipped by 1 base and J by 8 bases; unmatched bases: 8. The CDR3 DNA reads as TGTGCCAGTAGTATAGGACAGGGGCGATTAGGTACGCAGTATTTT. Its translation: CASSIGQGRLGTQYF.

The chain uses TRBV18 and TRBJ2-1, with TRBD1 matching over 9 bases. Unmatched junction bases numbered 2, after V lost 4 bases and J lost 7 bases. The CDR3 sequence is 13 residues long. Germline values: CDR1 KGHSH, CDR2 LQKENI. Here the CDR3 reads CASSLTGGNEQFF. In DNA form, the CDR3 reads TGTGCCAGCTCACTGACAGGGGGGAATGAGCAGTTCTTC.

The chain employs TRBV6-5 and TRBJ2-2; 7 nucleotides align to TRBD1. Losses at the gene ends were 0 bases for V and 7 bases for J; bases not matched to a gene: 5. The V gene's germline CDR1 is MNHEY and CDR2 SVGAGI. The CDR3 covers 15 residues. Here the CDR3 reads CASSYSNRGSGELFF. As DNA, the CDR3 is TGTGCCAGCAGTTACTCGAACAGGGGAAGCGGGGAGCTGTTTTTT.

The chain uses TRBV20-1 and TRBJ1-2, with D hard to call. CDR1 DFQATT and CDR2 SNEGSKA come from the germline V gene (reference sequence). The germline V and J ends were trimmed by 6 bases and 1 base, with 3 bases remaining between them. CDR3 length: 10 amino acids. The CDR3 loop reads CSAVNYGYTF. Here the CDR3 DNA reads TGCAGTGCGGTTAACTATGGCTACACCTTC.

The chain has TRBV6-5 and TRBJ2-6; the D gene is possibly TRBD2 (5 bases). The V gene's germline CDR1 is MNHEY and CDR2 SVGAGI. With 7 bases removed from V and 4 bases from J, the gap between germline ends came to 11 bases. The CDR3 is 14 residues long. For the CDR3, the DNA is TGTGCCAGCATGAGAGGGTTCGGGGCCAACGTCCTGACTTTC. Protein: CASMRGFGANVLTF.

The chain recombines TRBV11-2 with TRBJ2-7; 7 positions agree with TRBD1. Trimming took 3 bases from V and 3 from J; bases not matched to a gene: 5. Germline V gene sequence: CDR1 SGHAT, CDR2 FQNNGV. This CDR3 spans 14 amino acids. The DNA for the CDR3 is TGTGCCAGCAGCTTCGGCCAGGGGGACTACGAGCAGTACTTC. It yields the protein CASSFGQGDYEQYF.

The chain combines TRBV11-1 with TRBJ2-5; 12 bases agree with TRBD1. V was clipped by 5 bases and J by 5 bases; unmatched bases: 12. The CDR3 contains 17 residues. Per the germline V gene, CDR1 is SGHAT and CDR2 is FQDESV (reference sequence). The CDR3 sequence is CASSPGEGTGGLETQYF. CDR3 DNA: TGTGCCAGCAGCCCGGGGGAAGGGACAGGGGGCTTGGAGACCCAGTACTTC.

This clone has only one observation. The J gene is TRBJ2-1, the V gene TRBV7-6; 10 positions match TRBD2. This CDR3 contains 15 residues. V gave up 4 bases and J gave up 4 bases; unmatched junction bases: 4. The germline gives CDR1 SGHVS, CDR2 FNYEAQ. CDR3 sequence: CASSWLTSGYNEQFF. The CDR3 nucleotides are TGTGCCAGCAGCTGGTTGACTAGCGGGTACAATGAGCAGTTCTTC.

The chain carries TRBV28 and TRBJ2-7, with 7 bases that match TRBD1. Germline V CDR1 and CDR2: MDHEN, SYDVKM. V lost 6 bases to trimming and J lost 7 bases; unmatched junction nucleotides: 9. This CDR3 has 13 amino acids. The CDR3 region is CASSRQGYGEQYF. CDR3 in DNA: TGTGCCAGCAGCCGACAGGGCTATGGGGAGCAGTACTTC.

This sequence joins TRBV6-1 and TRBJ1-2; a weak D match, TRBD1 (6 bases). The V end was cut by 6 bases, the J end by 4 bases, with 12 bases between. CDR1 is MNHNS, CDR2 SASEGT, per germline. The length of the CDR3 is 13 residues. The CDR3 loop is CASSVTGLYGYTF. For the CDR3, the DNA is TGTGCCAGCAGCGTGACAGGACTCTATGGCTACACCTTC.